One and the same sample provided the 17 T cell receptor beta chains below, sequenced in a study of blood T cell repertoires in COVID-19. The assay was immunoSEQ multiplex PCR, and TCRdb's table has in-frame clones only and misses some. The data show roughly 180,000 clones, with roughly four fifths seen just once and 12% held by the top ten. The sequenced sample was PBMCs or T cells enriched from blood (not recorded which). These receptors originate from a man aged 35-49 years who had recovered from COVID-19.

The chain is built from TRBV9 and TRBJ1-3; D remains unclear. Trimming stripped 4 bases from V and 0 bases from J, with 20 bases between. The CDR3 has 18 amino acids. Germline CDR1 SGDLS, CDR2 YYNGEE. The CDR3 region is CASSPRAGFNISGNTIYF. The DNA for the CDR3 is TGTGCCAGCAGCCCTCGAGCAGGTTTTAACATCTCTGGAAACACCATATATTTT.

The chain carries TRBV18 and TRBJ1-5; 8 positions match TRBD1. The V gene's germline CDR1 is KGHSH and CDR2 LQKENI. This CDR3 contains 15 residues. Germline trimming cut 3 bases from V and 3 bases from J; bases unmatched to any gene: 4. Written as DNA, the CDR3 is TGTGCCAGCTCACCCCAGGGGGCTAACAATCAGCCCCAGCATTTT. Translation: CASSPQGANNQPQHF.

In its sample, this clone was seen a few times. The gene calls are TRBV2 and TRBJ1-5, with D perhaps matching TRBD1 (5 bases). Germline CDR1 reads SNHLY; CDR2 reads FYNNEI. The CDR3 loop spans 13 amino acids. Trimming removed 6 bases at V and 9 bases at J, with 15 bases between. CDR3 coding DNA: TGTGCCAGCAGCCAAGGGGTGGGAAGGCCCCAGCATTTT. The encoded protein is CASSQGVGRPQHF.

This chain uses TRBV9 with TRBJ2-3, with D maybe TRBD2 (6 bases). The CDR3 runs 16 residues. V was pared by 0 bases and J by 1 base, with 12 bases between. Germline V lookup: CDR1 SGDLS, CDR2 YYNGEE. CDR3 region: CASSVAGGAGTDTQYF. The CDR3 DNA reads TGTGCCAGCAGCGTAGCTGGCGGGGCCGGCACAGATACGCAGTATTTT.

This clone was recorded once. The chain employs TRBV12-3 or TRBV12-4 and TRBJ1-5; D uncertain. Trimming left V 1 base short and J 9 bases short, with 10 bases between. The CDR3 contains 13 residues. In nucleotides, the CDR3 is TGTGCCAGCAGTTTAGGGGAGGTCGGGCCCCAGCATTTT. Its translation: CASSLGEVGPQHF.

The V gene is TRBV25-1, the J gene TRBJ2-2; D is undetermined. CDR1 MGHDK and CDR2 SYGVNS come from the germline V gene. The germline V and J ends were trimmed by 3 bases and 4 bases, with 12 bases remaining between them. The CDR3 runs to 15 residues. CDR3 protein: CASSDGLLTTGELFF. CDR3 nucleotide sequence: TGTGCCAGCAGTGATGGGCTCCTTACCACCGGGGAGCTGTTTTTT.

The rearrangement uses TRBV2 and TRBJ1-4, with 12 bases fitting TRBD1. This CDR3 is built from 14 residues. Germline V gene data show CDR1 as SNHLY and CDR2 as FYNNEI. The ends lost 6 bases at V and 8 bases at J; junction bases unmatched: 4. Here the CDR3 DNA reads TGTGCCAGCAGGGGGACAGGGGGCGTCGAAAAACTGTTTTTT. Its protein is CASRGTGGVEKLFF.

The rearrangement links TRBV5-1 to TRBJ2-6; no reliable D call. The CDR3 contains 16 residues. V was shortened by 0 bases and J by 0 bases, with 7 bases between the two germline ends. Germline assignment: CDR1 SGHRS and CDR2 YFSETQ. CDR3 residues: CASSLAFSSGANVLTF. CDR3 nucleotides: TGCGCCAGCAGCTTGGCGTTTAGCTCTGGGGCCAACGTCCTGACTTTC.

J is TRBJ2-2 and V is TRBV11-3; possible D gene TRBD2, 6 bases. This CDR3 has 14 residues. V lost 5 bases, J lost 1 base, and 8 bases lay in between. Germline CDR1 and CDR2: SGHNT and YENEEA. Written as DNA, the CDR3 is TGTGCCAGCAGCCCCGGGGGGAACACCGGGGAGCTGTTTTTT. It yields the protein CASSPGGNTGELFF.

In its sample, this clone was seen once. CDR3 nucleotides: TGTGCCAGCAGCGTAAGGCGGGAGGGCCTCACCGGGGAGCTGTTTTTT. It encodes CASSVRREGLTGELFF. V gene TRBV9 combines with J gene TRBJ2-2, with 9 bases aligning to TRBD2. The CDR3 is 16 amino acids. After removal of 1 base from V and 4 bases from J, the junction contained 5 bases not matched to a gene. In germline, CDR1 is SGDLS, CDR2 YYNGEE.

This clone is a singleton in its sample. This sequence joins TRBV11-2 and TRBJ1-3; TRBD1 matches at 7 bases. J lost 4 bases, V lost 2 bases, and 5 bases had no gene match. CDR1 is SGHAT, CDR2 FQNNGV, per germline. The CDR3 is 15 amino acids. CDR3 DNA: TGTGCCAGCAGCTTATCAGGGGGTTTCGGAAACACCATATATTTT. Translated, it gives CASSLSGGFGNTIYF.

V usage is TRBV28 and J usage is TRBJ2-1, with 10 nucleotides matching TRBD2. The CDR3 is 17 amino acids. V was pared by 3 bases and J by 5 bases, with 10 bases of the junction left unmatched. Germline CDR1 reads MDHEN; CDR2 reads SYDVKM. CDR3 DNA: TGTGCCAGCAGTTTTTTACTTCAGCGGGAGGGGGACAATGAGCAGTTCTTC. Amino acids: CASSFLLQREGDNEQFF. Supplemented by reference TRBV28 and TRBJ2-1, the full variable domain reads DVKVTQSSRYLVKRTGEKVFLECVQDMDHENMFWYRQDPGLGLRLIYFSYDVKMKEKGDIPEGYSVSREKKERFSLILESASTNQTSMYLCASSFLLQREGDNEQFFGPGTRLTVL.

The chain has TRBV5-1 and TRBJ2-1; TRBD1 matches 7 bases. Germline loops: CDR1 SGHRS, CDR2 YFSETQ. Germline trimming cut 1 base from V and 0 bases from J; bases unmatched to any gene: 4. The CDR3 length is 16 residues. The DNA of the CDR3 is TGCGCCAGCAGCTTGAAGGGGACAGCCTCCTACAATGAGCAGTTCTTC. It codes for CASSLKGTASYNEQFF.

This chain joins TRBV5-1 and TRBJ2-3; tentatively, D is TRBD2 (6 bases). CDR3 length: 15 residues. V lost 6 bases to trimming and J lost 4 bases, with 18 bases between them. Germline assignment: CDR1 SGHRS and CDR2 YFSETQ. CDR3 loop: CASNSGRSGADTQYF. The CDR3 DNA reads TGCGCCAGCAATTCGGGGAGGAGTGGGGCAGATACGCAGTATTTT.

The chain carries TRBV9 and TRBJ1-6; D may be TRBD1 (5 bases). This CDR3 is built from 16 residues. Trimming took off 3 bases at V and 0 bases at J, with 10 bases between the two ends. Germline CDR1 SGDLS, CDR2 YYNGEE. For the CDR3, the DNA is TGTGCCAGCAGCGGGGACGGGAGCTCCTATAATTCACCCCTCCACTTT. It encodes CASSGDGSSYNSPLHF.

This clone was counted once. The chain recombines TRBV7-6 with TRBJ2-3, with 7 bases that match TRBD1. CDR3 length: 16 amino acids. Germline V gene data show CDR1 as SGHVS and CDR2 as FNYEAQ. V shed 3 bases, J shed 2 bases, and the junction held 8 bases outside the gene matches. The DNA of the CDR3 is TGTGCCAGCAGCTTCCCGTCGGACAGGTCCACAGATACGCAGTATTTT. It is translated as CASSFPSDRSTDTQYF.

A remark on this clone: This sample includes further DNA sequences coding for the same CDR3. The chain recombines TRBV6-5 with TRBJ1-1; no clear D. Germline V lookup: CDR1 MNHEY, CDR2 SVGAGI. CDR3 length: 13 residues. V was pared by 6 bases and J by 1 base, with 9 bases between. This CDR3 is CASSPSGNTEAFF. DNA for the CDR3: TGTGCCAGCAGCCCCTCGGGGAACACTGAAGCTTTCTTT.